This T cell receptor beta chain came from a study of cytomegalovirus exposure and HLA in healthy donors. Study details: Early released data had tens of millions of unique TCRs, all coming from HLA-typed donors. Study-wide findings and caveats: Per a prior analysis, the majority of TCR beta V segments were productive roughly 90% or roughly 30% of the time. Certain sequence variants were highly shared and formed a cluster, and this cluster was likely a sequencing artifact.

The trim removed 0 bases at V and 5 bases at J, leaving 8 bases unmatched. CDR1 LNHDA and CDR2 SQIVND come from the germline V gene (reference sequence). The CDR3 length is 16 residues. The PCR made use of 60 Vbeta and 13 Jbeta primers. Original processing notes: Later work found around 85 million unique TCR beta chains, with 9.5 million to 11 million shared. This table comes from immunoSEQ multiplex PCR, and its TCRdb copy is limited to in-frame clones, with some not included. V, J and clone size were drawn from that table, and D and trimming were deduced from the DNA. The repertoire includes roughly 130,000 clones, 70% to 85% of them detected once, and over 8.5% sits in the top ten. Remarks on this clone: Its antigen is as yet unknown.

The TCR was taken from a woman in her forties or fifties in good health and CMV-seropositive. This rearrangement joins TRBV19 to TRBJ2-5; 8 nucleotides align to TRBD2. The sample was PBMCs. The DNA for the CDR3 is TGTGCCAGTAGTATAGATCGGAGCGGGGGCCCGGAGACCCAGTACTTC. This encodes CASSIDRSGGPETQYF. Full variable domain (outside the CDR3, taken from reference TRBV19 and TRBJ2-5): DGGITQSPKYLFRKEGQNVTLSCEQNLNHDAMYWYRQDPGQGLRLIYYSQIVNDFQKGDIAEGYSVSREKKESFPLTVTSAQKNPTAFYLCASSIDRSGGPETQYFGPGTRLLVL.